These 29 T cell receptor beta chains came from one sample sequenced in a study of cytomegalovirus exposure and HLA in healthy donors. Primers: 60 Vbeta forward and 13 Jbeta reverse. Libraries were prepared by immunoSEQ multiplex PCR; TCRdb keeps only in-frame clonotypes and omits some of them. This table has 85,000 to 100,000 clones, about four fifths appearing once. Input material: PBMCs. The receptors derive from a woman aged 40-49 years in good health and CMV-seronegative.

The chain joins TRBV19 to TRBJ1-1, with 7 bases aligning to TRBD1. J gave up 3 bases and V 8 bases, and 9 bases lay outside the gene matches. Germline CDR1 and CDR2: LNHDA and SQIVND (reference sequence). The CDR3 spans 14 residues. The DNA of the CDR3 is TGTGCCAGTCGCCGACAGGGACGACACACTGAAGCTTTCTTT. Translated: CASRRQGRHTEAFF.

This sequence joins TRBV4-1 and TRBJ2-7, with TRBD2 identical over 12 bases. CDR3 length equals 15 residues. Germline V gives CDR1 MGHRA, CDR2 YSYEKL. Trimming at V came to 4 bases and at J to 5 bases, leaving 6 bases not matched to a gene. The CDR3 bases are TGCGCCAGCAGCCGGACTAGCGGGGAGAGCAACGAGCAGTACTTC. Protein sequence: CASSRTSGESNEQYF.

This clone was seen a few times. This chain connects TRBV19 to TRBJ1-1; tentative D call: TRBD1 (6 bases). V was trimmed by 10 bases and J by 11 bases, leaving 20 bases between them. Germline V gene data show CDR1 as LNHDA and CDR2 as SQIVND (reference sequence). This CDR3 region has 12 residues. CDR3 residues: CATKMRGGSAFF. CDR3 bases: TGTGCCACTAAAATGAGGGGGGGTTCGGCTTTCTTT.

This chain links TRBV19 with TRBJ1-1, with D perhaps matching TRBD1 (5 bases). Germline V gene data show CDR1 as LNHDA and CDR2 as SQIVND (reference sequence). The CDR3 length is 14 residues. V was trimmed by 4 bases and J by 1 base, leaving 10 bases between them. CDR3 loop: CASSNRSPNTEAFF. The DNA of the CDR3 is TGTGCCAGTAGTAACAGGTCACCGAACACTGAAGCTTTCTTT. The full variable domain, in which reference TRBV19 and TRBJ1-1 provide the parts outside the CDR3, is DGGITQSPKYLFRKEGQNVTLSCEQNLNHDAMYWYRQDPGQGLRLIYYSQIVNDFQKGDIAEGYSVSREKKESFPLTVTSAQKNPTAFYLCASSNRSPNTEAFFGQGTRLTVV.

The J gene is TRBJ1-5, the V gene TRBV2; D is perhaps TRBD1 (5 bases). The CDR3 sequence is 14 residues long. V dropped 2 bases and J dropped 6 bases, with 11 bases sitting between them. CDR1 and CDR2 (germline): SNHLY, FYNNEI. Here the CDR3 reads CASSEQGVAQPQHF. For the CDR3, the DNA is TGTGCCAGCAGTGAACAAGGGGTGGCTCAGCCCCAGCATTTT.

This chain uses TRBV10-3 with TRBJ1-2, with 9 bases that match TRBD1. This CDR3 region has 15 residues. The ends lost 10 bases at V and 6 bases at J; junction bases unmatched: 15. Looked up from germline, CDR1 is ENHRY and CDR2 is SYGVKD. CDR3 loop: CATPRGQGGTNGYTF. The CDR3 DNA follows: TGTGCCACCCCAAGGGGACAGGGAGGTACGAATGGCTACACCTTC.

The rearrangement joins TRBV27 to TRBJ1-1; D remains ambiguous. Germline V lookup: CDR1 MNHEY, CDR2 SMNVEV (reference sequence). CDR3 length: 13 residues. V was trimmed by 0 bases and J by 4 bases, leaving 6 bases between them. CDR3 DNA sequence: TGTGCCAGCAGTTTATCGACACTCACTGAAGCTTTCTTT. This encodes CASSLSTLTEAFF.

This clone was seen a handful of times. This sequence joins TRBV5-1 and TRBJ1-2, with D possibly being TRBD1 (6 bases). The CDR3 runs to 18 residues. V was clipped by 1 base and J by 8 bases, with 27 bases between them. Per germline, CDR1 SGHRS and CDR2 YFSETQ. As DNA, the CDR3 is TGCGCCAGCAGCTTGCACCCCCGGGGCGCCAGGGGATCGTTCGGCTACACCTTC. Translated: CASSLHPRGARGSFGYTF.

The V and J genes are TRBV9 and TRBJ1-1; D unclear. CDR1 and CDR2 from the germline V gene are SGDLS and YYNGEE. The CDR3 runs 16 residues. The V gene lost 3 bases and the J gene lost 0 bases, with 15 bases spanning the gap. Here the CDR3 reads CASSAGGYTMNTEAFF. The CDR3 DNA sequence: TGTGCCAGCAGCGCCGGCGGGTACACCATGAACACTGAAGCTTTCTTT.

The chain employs TRBV30 and TRBJ2-1; 8 bases map to TRBD1. The V and J ends lost 5 bases and 7 bases, in that order; junction bases with no gene match: 7. The germline V gene has CDR1 GTSNPN and CDR2 SVGIG (reference sequence). The CDR3 covers 13 residues. Written as DNA, the CDR3 is TGTGCCTGGGACAGGGGAGGAATAAATGAGCAGTTCTTC. It is translated as CAWDRGGINEQFF. The variable domain in full, with the rest retrieved from reference TRBV30 and TRBJ2-1, is SQTIHQWPATLVQPVGSPLSLECTVEGTSNPNLYWYRQAAGRGLQLLFYSVGIGQISSEVPQNLSASRPQDRQFILSSKKLLLSDSGFYLCAWDRGGINEQFFGPGTRLTVL.

The V call is TRBV4-1, the J call TRBJ2-1, with 9 bases matching TRBD2. Per the germline V gene, CDR1 is MGHRA and CDR2 is YSYEKL. Unmatched junction bases numbered 20, after V lost 5 bases and J lost 6 bases. The CDR3 totals 19 residues. This chain's CDR3 is CASSKRTEMRGGLANEQFF. CDR3 DNA sequence: TGCGCCAGCAGCAAAAGAACAGAAATGCGGGGGGGCCTAGCCAATGAGCAGTTCTTC.

The genes are TRBV6-1 and TRBJ1-3; tentative D call: TRBD1 (6 bases). The CDR3 consists of 14 residues. The germline V gene has CDR1 MNHNS and CDR2 SASEGT. Trimming removed 5 bases at V and 3 bases at J, with 11 bases between. CDR3 nucleotide sequence: TGTGCCAGCAGTTCAGGGGCAGGTGGAAACACCATATATTTT. It specifies CASSSGAGGNTIYF.

J is TRBJ2-1 and V is TRBV4-1; 10 positions agree with TRBD2. This CDR3 has 13 amino acids. Germline V CDR1 and CDR2: MGHRA, YSYEKL. J lost 15 bases, V lost 0 bases, and 5 bases had no gene match. For the CDR3, the DNA is TGCGCCAGCAGCCAAGAGCTAGCGGGGGATCCGTTCTTC. It encodes CASSQELAGDPFF.

V is TRBV6-5 and J is TRBJ2-1; 10 bases align to TRBD2. The CDR3 has 15 amino acids. Germline CDR1 MNHEY, CDR2 SVGAGI. The V segment lost 6 bases and the J segment 2 bases; nucleotides outside the gene matches: 4. CDR3 nucleotide sequence: TGTGCCAGCAGGCCCGGGACTAGCGCCTACAATGAGCAGTTCTTC. It translates to CASRPGTSAYNEQFF.

This clone has more than one count but fewer than ten. The chain recombines TRBV4-1 with TRBJ1-5; D not certain. V was cut by 6 bases and J by 2 bases, with 14 bases left in between. The CDR3 totals 15 residues. Germline-derived CDR1 and CDR2 are MGHRA and YSYEKL. CDR3 loop: CASRERYSGNQPQHF. CDR3 nucleotide sequence: TGCGCCAGCAGAGAAAGATATTCGGGCAATCAGCCCCAGCATTTT.

The chain has TRBV27 and TRBJ1-6, with D maybe TRBD1 (6 bases). This CDR3 has 16 residues. Germline CDR1 MNHEY, CDR2 SMNVEV (reference sequence). Deletions cut 2 bases from V and 8 bases from J, with 16 bases between. The CDR3 spells CASSLRWLTGYSPLHF. In DNA form, the CDR3 reads TGTGCCAGCAGTTTAAGGTGGCTCACAGGGTATTCACCCCTCCACTTT.

V is TRBV7-9 and J is TRBJ2-5; maybe TRBD2 (6 bases). The CDR3 loop spans 14 amino acids. The ends were cut back, 1 base at V and 4 bases at J, with 10 bases in the middle. The germline V gene encodes CDR1 SEHNR and CDR2 FQNEAQ (reference sequence). CDR3 in amino acids: CASSLEEGSETQYF. CDR3 DNA: TGTGCCAGCAGCTTAGAGGAGGGTTCAGAGACCCAGTACTTC.

This chain connects TRBV4-1 to TRBJ2-5; a possible D gene is TRBD2 (5 bases). This CDR3 contains 14 residues. Germline V gene sequence: CDR1 MGHRA, CDR2 YSYEKL. Trimming removed 1 base from V and 5 bases from J, with 11 bases in between. CDR3 amino acids: CASSQGGLLETQYF. CDR3 coding DNA: TGCGCCAGCAGCCAAGGAGGACTCCTTGAGACCCAGTACTTC.

The rearrangement links TRBV21-1 to TRBJ1-2; the DNA was not compared with TRBD1, the D call given in the table. TRBV21-1 is flagged as a pseudogene. CDR3 length equals 15 residues. The CDR3 loop reads CASILRTGGDYGYTF. The DNA for the CDR3 is TGTGCCAGCATCCTTCGGACAGGGGGCGACTATGGCTACACCTTC.

This clone was counted between two and nine times. The V and J genes are TRBV25-1 and TRBJ2-2, with a weak D call TRBD1 (6 bases). Trimming pared 1 base from V and 2 bases from J, leaving 14 bases between. The germline gives CDR1 MGHDK, CDR2 SYGVNS. The CDR3 contains 17 residues. The CDR3 bases are TGTGCCAGCAGTGAATCATGGTGGGGACACAACACCGGGGAGCTGTTTTTT. It yields the protein CASSESWWGHNTGELFF.

J is TRBJ2-6 and V is TRBV2, with D unresolved. CDR1 is SNHLY, CDR2 FYNNEI, per germline. The length of the CDR3 is 14 residues. Trimming shortened V by 6 bases and J by 1 base, and 7 bases separated the two germline ends. The CDR3 sequence is CASRAVSGANVLTF. CDR3 coding DNA: TGTGCCAGCAGGGCTGTGTCTGGGGCCAACGTCCTGACTTTC. The whole variable domain, filled in from reference TRBV2 and TRBJ2-6, reads EPEVTQTPSHQVTQMGQEVILRCVPISNHLYFYWYRQILGQKVEFLVSFYNNEISEKSEIFDDQFSVERPDGSNFTLKIRSTKLEDSAMYFCASRAVSGANVLTFGAGSRLTVL.

The chain has TRBV15 and TRBJ2-2; TRBD1 is a possible D gene (6 bases). Germline CDR1 and CDR2: LNHNV and YYDKDF (reference sequence). V lost 1 base to trimming and J lost 1 base, with 10 bases between them. The CDR3 has 16 amino acids. The CDR3 DNA is TGTGCCACCAGCAGAGCCCAGGGACAGAACACCGGGGAGCTGTTTTTT. As protein: CATSRAQGQNTGELFF. The entire variable domain, with the rest obtained from reference TRBV15 and TRBJ2-2, is as follows: DAMVIQNPRYQVTQFGKPVTLSCSQTLNHNVMYWYQQKSSQAPKLLFHYYDKDFNNEADTPDNFQSRRPNTSFCFLDIRSPGLGDTAMYLCATSRAQGQNTGELFFGEGSRLTVL.

The J gene is TRBJ1-6, the V gene TRBV6-1; D unresolved. The CDR3 extends over 14 amino acids. Germline V gene lookup returns CDR1 MNHNS and CDR2 SASEGT. Trimming stripped 3 bases from V and 7 bases from J, with 10 bases between. The CDR3 region is CASSERVQNSPLHF. The CDR3 nucleotides read TGTGCCAGCAGTGAGAGGGTTCAAAATTCACCCCTCCACTTT.

V usage is TRBV6-5 and J usage is TRBJ1-5, with TRBD1 identical over 11 bases. The ends lost 4 bases at V and 6 bases at J; junction bases unmatched: 2. CDR1 and CDR2 (germline): MNHEY, SVGAGI. CDR3 length equals 14 residues. The CDR3 DNA is TGTGCCAGCAGTTGGGACAGGGGGGGTCAGCCCCAGCATTTT. Encoded protein: CASSWDRGGQPQHF.

CDR3 DNA sequence: TGTGCCAGCAAGGGACAACCGAACACTGAAGCTTTCTTT. Translation: CASKGQPNTEAFF. The chain combines TRBV2 with TRBJ1-1; tentatively, D is TRBD1 (6 bases). The CDR3 has 13 amino acids. Looked up from germline, CDR1 is SNHLY and CDR2 is FYNNEI. The V end was cut by 7 bases, the J end by 1 base, with 10 bases between.

V usage is TRBV7-9 and J usage is TRBJ1-6; the D gene is possibly TRBD1 (5 bases). CDR3 length: 18 amino acids. Trimming left V 8 bases short and J 15 bases short, with 35 bases between. Germline lookup yields CDR1 SEHNR and CDR2 FQNEAQ (reference sequence). CDR3 residues: CASARGGTDKTPLFNLHF. CDR3 in DNA: TGTGCCAGCGCTCGAGGAGGGACGGACAAGACCCCTCTTTTCAACCTCCACTTT. The variable domain in full, with the rest retrieved from reference TRBV7-9 and TRBJ1-6, is DTGVSQNPRHKITKRGQNVTFRCDPISEHNRLYWYRQTLGQGPEFLTYFQNEAQLEKSRLLSDRFSAERPKGSFSTLEIQRTEQGDSAMYLCASARGGTDKTPLFNLHFGNGTRLTVT.

The chain carries TRBV6-1 and TRBJ1-2, with TRBD1 identical over 7 bases. Germline V gives CDR1 MNHNS, CDR2 SASEGT. The CDR3 covers 13 residues. Losses at the gene ends were 1 base for V and 5 bases for J; bases not matched to a gene: 1. The DNA for the CDR3 is TGTGCCAGCAGTGAAGACAGGGGTTATGGCTACACCTTC. Its protein product is CASSEDRGYGYTF.

The rearrangement links TRBV27 to TRBJ1-1, with D hard to call. The V gene's germline CDR1 is MNHEY and CDR2 SMNVEV (reference sequence). The CDR3 consists of 14 residues. V lost 2 bases and J lost 7, with 14 bases in between. The CDR3 DNA reads TGTGCCAGCAGTTTACTAGGGAGGAGTGATGAAGCTTTCTTT. Its translation is CASSLLGRSDEAFF.

This CDR3 reads CASREASNYGYTF. The DNA for the CDR3 is TGTGCCAGCAGGGAGGCGTCTAACTATGGCTACACCTTC. The chain couples TRBV2 to TRBJ1-2; D remains unclear. CDR1 and CDR2 from the germline V gene are SNHLY and FYNNEI. CDR3 length: 13 residues. Trimming left V 6 bases short and J 0 bases short, with 8 bases between.